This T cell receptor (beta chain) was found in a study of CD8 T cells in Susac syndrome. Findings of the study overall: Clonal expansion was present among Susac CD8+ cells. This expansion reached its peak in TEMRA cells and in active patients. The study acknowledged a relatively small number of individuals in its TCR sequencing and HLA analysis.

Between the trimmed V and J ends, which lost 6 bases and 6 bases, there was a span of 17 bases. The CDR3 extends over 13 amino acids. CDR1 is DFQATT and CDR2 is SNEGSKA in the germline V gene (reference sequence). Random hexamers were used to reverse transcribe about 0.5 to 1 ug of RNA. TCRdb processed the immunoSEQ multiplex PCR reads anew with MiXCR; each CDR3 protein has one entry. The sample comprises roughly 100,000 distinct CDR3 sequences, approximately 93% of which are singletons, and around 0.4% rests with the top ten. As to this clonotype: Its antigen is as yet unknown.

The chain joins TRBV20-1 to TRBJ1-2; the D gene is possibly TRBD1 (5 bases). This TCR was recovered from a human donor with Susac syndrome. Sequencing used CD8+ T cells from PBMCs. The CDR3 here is CSAPFLRGHGYTF. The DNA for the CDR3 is TGCAGTGCCCCCTTTTTGAGGGGCCATGGCTACACCTTC.